One sample yielded the 18 T cell receptor beta chains listed below, sequenced in a study of T cell responses to AZD1222 COVID-19 vaccine. TCRdb's copy holds only in-frame clones and misses some; the assay was immunoSEQ multiplex PCR. The table includes approximately 76,000 clones, 90% to 95% detected once. Here the sequenced sample was peripheral blood, taken on day 0 of MenACWY control vaccination. The receptors here all came from an adult in good health.

V usage is TRBV28 and J usage is TRBJ1-5, with TRBD1 matching 8 bases. The junction had 6 bases not matched to a gene; V was cut back by 5 bases and J by 3 bases. This CDR3 has 15 amino acids. The germline V gene encodes CDR1 MDHEN and CDR2 SYDVKM. The CDR3 nucleotides are TGTGCCAGCAGTCCGGGACAGGCCACCAATCAGCCCCAGCATTTT. Amino acids: CASSPGQATNQPQHF.

Points on this clone: In the same sample, other DNA sequences code for this CDR3. This chain joins TRBV6-5 and TRBJ1-5; no firm D call. The CDR3 extends over 13 amino acids. V was pared by 0 bases and J by 5 bases, with 5 bases between. The germline V gene has CDR1 MNHEY and CDR2 SVGAGI. DNA of the CDR3: TGTGCCAGCAGTTACTCGAGAGATCAGCCCCAGCATTTT. Its translation: CASSYSRDQPQHF.

This clone was detected only a few times. The rearrangement uses TRBV5-1 and TRBJ2-5, with 9 nucleotides matching TRBD2. There are 15 residues in the CDR3. The germline CDR1 and CDR2 sequences are SGHRS and YFSETQ. V trimming: 3 bases; J trimming: 0 bases; junction bases outside the gene matches: 3. This CDR3 is CASSSLAGNQETQYF. The CDR3 nucleotides are TGCGCCAGCAGCTCCCTAGCGGGAAACCAAGAGACCCAGTACTTC.

The chain links TRBV27 to TRBJ2-6; TRBD2 might be the D (6 bases). From germline, CDR1 is MNHEY and CDR2 SMNVEV (reference sequence). V dropped 3 bases and J dropped 2 bases, with 8 bases sitting between them. This CDR3 contains 15 residues. The CDR3 DNA reads as TGTGCCAGCAGTTTTGGAGGGGCTGGGGCCAACGTCCTGACTTTC. This encodes CASSFGGAGANVLTF.

The chain has TRBV29-1 and TRBJ1-2; D is unclear. V was clipped by 4 bases and J by 2 bases, with 5 bases between them. CDR1 SQVTM and CDR2 ANQGSEA come from the germline V gene. The CDR3 covers 11 residues. CDR3 amino acids: CSVGENYGYTF. In nucleotides, the CDR3 is TGCAGCGTTGGCGAGAACTATGGCTACACCTTC.

The rearrangement links TRBV5-1 to TRBJ2-1, with D unclear. The V gene's germline CDR1 is SGHRS and CDR2 YFSETQ. The V end was cut by 3 bases, the J end by 0 bases, with 10 bases between. The CDR3 length is 15 residues. The CDR3 sequence is CASSSDGSSYNEQFF. Written as DNA, the CDR3 is TGCGCCAGCAGCTCAGACGGTAGCTCCTACAATGAGCAGTTCTTC.

The chain recombines TRBV5-1 with TRBJ1-2; a weak D match, TRBD1 (6 bases). The V end was cut by 5 bases, the J end by 0 bases, with 32 bases between. The CDR3 spans 21 residues. CDR1 and CDR2 (germline): SGHRS, YFSETQ. The CDR3 nucleotides are TGCGCCAGCAGGTCCCGGGGGGCCGACAGGCCTATAAATGTCTCTAACTATGGCTACACCTTC. Its protein is CASRSRGADRPINVSNYGYTF.

The chain joins TRBV12-3 or TRBV12-4 to TRBJ2-1, with D uncertain. V lost 1 base and J 9 bases, leaving 7 bases between the germline ends. The CDR3 covers 12 residues. CDR3: CASSLGGGEQFF. The CDR3 nucleotides are TGTGCCAGCAGTTTAGGGGGTGGTGAGCAGTTCTTC.

The rearrangement joins TRBV3-1 (or the pseudogene TRBV3-2) to TRBJ2-2; D is perhaps TRBD1 (5 bases). V lost 1 base to trimming and J lost 5 bases, with 8 bases between them. Germline values: CDR1 LGHDT, CDR2 YNNKEL (reference sequence). The CDR3 contains 14 residues. The chain's CDR3 is CASSQADSTGELFF. CDR3 bases: TGTGCCAGCAGCCAAGCTGACAGTACCGGGGAGCTGTTTTTT.

This chain uses TRBV7-9 with TRBJ1-1; D not resolved. The length of the CDR3 is 11 residues. The germline V gene encodes CDR1 SEHNR and CDR2 FQNEAQ (reference sequence). The ends were cut back, 7 bases at V and 3 bases at J, with 6 bases in the middle. Here the CDR3 reads CASKPDTEAFF. As DNA, the CDR3 is TGTGCCAGCAAGCCTGACACTGAAGCTTTCTTT.

The rearrangement uses TRBV10-3 and TRBJ1-4; 7 bases agree with TRBD1. CDR1 and CDR2 from the germline V gene are ENHRY and SYGVKD. The CDR3 contains 15 residues. Unmatched junction bases numbered 16, after V lost 10 bases and J lost 8 bases. The CDR3 reads CATANTEGAGEKLFF. CDR3 DNA sequence: TGTGCCACCGCGAATACCGAGGGGGCGGGGGAAAAACTGTTTTTT.

J is TRBJ2-2 and V is TRBV6-1; the D gene is possibly TRBD2 (6 bases). Germline V gene sequence: CDR1 MNHNS, CDR2 SASEGT. The CDR3 loop spans 16 amino acids. With 4 bases removed from V and 8 bases from J, the gap between germline ends came to 20 bases. The CDR3 reads CASSASRDWTWGELFF. The DNA for the CDR3 is TGTGCCAGCAGTGCCTCCCGGGACTGGACTTGGGGGGAGCTGTTTTTT.

In its sample, this clone was seen a few times. The chain joins TRBV6-5 to TRBJ2-7; 9 bases fit TRBD1. Trimming removed 6 bases from V and 5 bases from J; junction bases left unmatched: 5. CDR3 length: 13 residues. Germline V gene data show CDR1 as MNHEY and CDR2 as SVGAGI. CDR3 nucleotide sequence: TGTGCCAGCAGGGGACAGGGTACAAACGAGCAGTACTTC. This gives the protein CASRGQGTNEQYF.

The chain carries TRBV7-9 and TRBJ1-4, with TRBD1 identical over 8 bases. J was trimmed by 5 bases and V by 7 bases; bases with no gene match: 12. Per the germline V gene, CDR1 is SEHNR and CDR2 is FQNEAQ (reference sequence). This CDR3 has 16 residues. The CDR3 bases are TGTGCCAGCAACCTACCATCGGACAGGGAGAATGAAAAACTGTTTTTT. It codes for CASNLPSDRENEKLFF.

The chain carries TRBV30 and TRBJ1-2; D perhaps matches TRBD1 (5 bases). The germline V gene encodes CDR1 GTSNPN and CDR2 SVGIG (reference sequence). The CDR3 is 14 amino acids. Trimming cost V 1 base and J 5 bases, with 14 bases left between them. CDR3 DNA: TGTGCCTGGAGTGACCTCGGGGGAATGTATGGCTACACCTTC. Translated: CAWSDLGGMYGYTF. Full variable domain (missing parts from reference TRBV30 and TRBJ1-2): SQTIHQWPATLVQPVGSPLSLECTVEGTSNPNLYWYRQAAGRGLQLLFYSVGIGQISSEVPQNLSASRPQDRQFILSSKKLLLSDSGFYLCAWSDLGGMYGYTFGSGTRLTVV.

The chain employs TRBV5-4 and TRBJ2-3; 8 nucleotides agree with TRBD2. The V segment lost 1 base and the J segment 3 bases; nucleotides outside the gene matches: 4. The length of the CDR3 is 15 residues. Per germline, CDR1 SGHNT and CDR2 YYREEE (reference sequence). CDR3 sequence (DNA): TGTGCCAGCAGCTTGTCGAGCGGGAGAACAGATACGCAGTATTTT. This sequence encodes CASSLSSGRTDTQYF.

The chain is built from TRBV11-1 and TRBJ2-1; 7 nucleotides line up with TRBD2. This CDR3 region has 14 residues. The germline CDR1 and CDR2 sequences are SGHAT and FQDESV (reference sequence). V lost 8 bases and J lost 1; bases outside the gene matches: 5. The CDR3 bases are TGTGCCAGCTGCCAGCGGGGTTCCTACAATGAGCAGTTCTTC. This encodes CASCQRGSYNEQFF.

This chain connects TRBV7-6 to TRBJ2-1; D unclear. V gave up 5 bases and J gave up 9 bases, with 17 bases separating them. Germline V CDR1 and CDR2: SGHVS, FNYEAQ. The CDR3 sequence is 14 residues long. This CDR3 is CASSASDRRTEQFF. As DNA, the CDR3 is TGTGCCAGCAGCGCCTCAGACCGCCGGACTGAGCAGTTCTTC. The full variable domain, with the rest looked up from reference TRBV7-6 and TRBJ2-1, is GAGVSQSPRYKVTKRGQDVALRCDPISGHVSLYWYRQALGQGPEFLTYFNYEAQQDKSGLPNDRFSAERPEGSISTLTIQRTEQRDSAMYRCASSASDRRTEQFFGPGTRLTVL.